This T cell receptor beta chain appears in the sequencing data of a study of CD8 T cells in ankylosing spondylitis. Whole-study results and caveats: Clones linked with disease were CD8+ and fairly uncommon in the peripheral blood.

Via MiXCR, TCRdb re-called the 5' RACE reads, giving one row per CDR3 protein. Among 300,000 to 400,000 distinct CDR3 sequences listed, approximately 22% were seen once. Points on this clonotype: As yet, its antigen is unknown.

The V segment lost 3 bases and the J segment 3 bases; nucleotides outside the gene matches: 2. Germline CDR1 is SEHNR and CDR2 is FQNEAQ (reference sequence). The CDR3 has 14 amino acids. The sample consisted of blood, either unsorted or a sorted T cell fraction (not recorded which). The clonotype comes from a male donor with ankylosing spondylitis or in good health (not recorded which). V usage is TRBV7-9 and J usage is TRBJ2-7; 10 positions match TRBD1. The CDR3 region has the DNA TGTGCCAGCAGCTTCGGGACAGGGGTCTACGAGCAGTACTTC. This codes for CASSFGTGVYEQYF.